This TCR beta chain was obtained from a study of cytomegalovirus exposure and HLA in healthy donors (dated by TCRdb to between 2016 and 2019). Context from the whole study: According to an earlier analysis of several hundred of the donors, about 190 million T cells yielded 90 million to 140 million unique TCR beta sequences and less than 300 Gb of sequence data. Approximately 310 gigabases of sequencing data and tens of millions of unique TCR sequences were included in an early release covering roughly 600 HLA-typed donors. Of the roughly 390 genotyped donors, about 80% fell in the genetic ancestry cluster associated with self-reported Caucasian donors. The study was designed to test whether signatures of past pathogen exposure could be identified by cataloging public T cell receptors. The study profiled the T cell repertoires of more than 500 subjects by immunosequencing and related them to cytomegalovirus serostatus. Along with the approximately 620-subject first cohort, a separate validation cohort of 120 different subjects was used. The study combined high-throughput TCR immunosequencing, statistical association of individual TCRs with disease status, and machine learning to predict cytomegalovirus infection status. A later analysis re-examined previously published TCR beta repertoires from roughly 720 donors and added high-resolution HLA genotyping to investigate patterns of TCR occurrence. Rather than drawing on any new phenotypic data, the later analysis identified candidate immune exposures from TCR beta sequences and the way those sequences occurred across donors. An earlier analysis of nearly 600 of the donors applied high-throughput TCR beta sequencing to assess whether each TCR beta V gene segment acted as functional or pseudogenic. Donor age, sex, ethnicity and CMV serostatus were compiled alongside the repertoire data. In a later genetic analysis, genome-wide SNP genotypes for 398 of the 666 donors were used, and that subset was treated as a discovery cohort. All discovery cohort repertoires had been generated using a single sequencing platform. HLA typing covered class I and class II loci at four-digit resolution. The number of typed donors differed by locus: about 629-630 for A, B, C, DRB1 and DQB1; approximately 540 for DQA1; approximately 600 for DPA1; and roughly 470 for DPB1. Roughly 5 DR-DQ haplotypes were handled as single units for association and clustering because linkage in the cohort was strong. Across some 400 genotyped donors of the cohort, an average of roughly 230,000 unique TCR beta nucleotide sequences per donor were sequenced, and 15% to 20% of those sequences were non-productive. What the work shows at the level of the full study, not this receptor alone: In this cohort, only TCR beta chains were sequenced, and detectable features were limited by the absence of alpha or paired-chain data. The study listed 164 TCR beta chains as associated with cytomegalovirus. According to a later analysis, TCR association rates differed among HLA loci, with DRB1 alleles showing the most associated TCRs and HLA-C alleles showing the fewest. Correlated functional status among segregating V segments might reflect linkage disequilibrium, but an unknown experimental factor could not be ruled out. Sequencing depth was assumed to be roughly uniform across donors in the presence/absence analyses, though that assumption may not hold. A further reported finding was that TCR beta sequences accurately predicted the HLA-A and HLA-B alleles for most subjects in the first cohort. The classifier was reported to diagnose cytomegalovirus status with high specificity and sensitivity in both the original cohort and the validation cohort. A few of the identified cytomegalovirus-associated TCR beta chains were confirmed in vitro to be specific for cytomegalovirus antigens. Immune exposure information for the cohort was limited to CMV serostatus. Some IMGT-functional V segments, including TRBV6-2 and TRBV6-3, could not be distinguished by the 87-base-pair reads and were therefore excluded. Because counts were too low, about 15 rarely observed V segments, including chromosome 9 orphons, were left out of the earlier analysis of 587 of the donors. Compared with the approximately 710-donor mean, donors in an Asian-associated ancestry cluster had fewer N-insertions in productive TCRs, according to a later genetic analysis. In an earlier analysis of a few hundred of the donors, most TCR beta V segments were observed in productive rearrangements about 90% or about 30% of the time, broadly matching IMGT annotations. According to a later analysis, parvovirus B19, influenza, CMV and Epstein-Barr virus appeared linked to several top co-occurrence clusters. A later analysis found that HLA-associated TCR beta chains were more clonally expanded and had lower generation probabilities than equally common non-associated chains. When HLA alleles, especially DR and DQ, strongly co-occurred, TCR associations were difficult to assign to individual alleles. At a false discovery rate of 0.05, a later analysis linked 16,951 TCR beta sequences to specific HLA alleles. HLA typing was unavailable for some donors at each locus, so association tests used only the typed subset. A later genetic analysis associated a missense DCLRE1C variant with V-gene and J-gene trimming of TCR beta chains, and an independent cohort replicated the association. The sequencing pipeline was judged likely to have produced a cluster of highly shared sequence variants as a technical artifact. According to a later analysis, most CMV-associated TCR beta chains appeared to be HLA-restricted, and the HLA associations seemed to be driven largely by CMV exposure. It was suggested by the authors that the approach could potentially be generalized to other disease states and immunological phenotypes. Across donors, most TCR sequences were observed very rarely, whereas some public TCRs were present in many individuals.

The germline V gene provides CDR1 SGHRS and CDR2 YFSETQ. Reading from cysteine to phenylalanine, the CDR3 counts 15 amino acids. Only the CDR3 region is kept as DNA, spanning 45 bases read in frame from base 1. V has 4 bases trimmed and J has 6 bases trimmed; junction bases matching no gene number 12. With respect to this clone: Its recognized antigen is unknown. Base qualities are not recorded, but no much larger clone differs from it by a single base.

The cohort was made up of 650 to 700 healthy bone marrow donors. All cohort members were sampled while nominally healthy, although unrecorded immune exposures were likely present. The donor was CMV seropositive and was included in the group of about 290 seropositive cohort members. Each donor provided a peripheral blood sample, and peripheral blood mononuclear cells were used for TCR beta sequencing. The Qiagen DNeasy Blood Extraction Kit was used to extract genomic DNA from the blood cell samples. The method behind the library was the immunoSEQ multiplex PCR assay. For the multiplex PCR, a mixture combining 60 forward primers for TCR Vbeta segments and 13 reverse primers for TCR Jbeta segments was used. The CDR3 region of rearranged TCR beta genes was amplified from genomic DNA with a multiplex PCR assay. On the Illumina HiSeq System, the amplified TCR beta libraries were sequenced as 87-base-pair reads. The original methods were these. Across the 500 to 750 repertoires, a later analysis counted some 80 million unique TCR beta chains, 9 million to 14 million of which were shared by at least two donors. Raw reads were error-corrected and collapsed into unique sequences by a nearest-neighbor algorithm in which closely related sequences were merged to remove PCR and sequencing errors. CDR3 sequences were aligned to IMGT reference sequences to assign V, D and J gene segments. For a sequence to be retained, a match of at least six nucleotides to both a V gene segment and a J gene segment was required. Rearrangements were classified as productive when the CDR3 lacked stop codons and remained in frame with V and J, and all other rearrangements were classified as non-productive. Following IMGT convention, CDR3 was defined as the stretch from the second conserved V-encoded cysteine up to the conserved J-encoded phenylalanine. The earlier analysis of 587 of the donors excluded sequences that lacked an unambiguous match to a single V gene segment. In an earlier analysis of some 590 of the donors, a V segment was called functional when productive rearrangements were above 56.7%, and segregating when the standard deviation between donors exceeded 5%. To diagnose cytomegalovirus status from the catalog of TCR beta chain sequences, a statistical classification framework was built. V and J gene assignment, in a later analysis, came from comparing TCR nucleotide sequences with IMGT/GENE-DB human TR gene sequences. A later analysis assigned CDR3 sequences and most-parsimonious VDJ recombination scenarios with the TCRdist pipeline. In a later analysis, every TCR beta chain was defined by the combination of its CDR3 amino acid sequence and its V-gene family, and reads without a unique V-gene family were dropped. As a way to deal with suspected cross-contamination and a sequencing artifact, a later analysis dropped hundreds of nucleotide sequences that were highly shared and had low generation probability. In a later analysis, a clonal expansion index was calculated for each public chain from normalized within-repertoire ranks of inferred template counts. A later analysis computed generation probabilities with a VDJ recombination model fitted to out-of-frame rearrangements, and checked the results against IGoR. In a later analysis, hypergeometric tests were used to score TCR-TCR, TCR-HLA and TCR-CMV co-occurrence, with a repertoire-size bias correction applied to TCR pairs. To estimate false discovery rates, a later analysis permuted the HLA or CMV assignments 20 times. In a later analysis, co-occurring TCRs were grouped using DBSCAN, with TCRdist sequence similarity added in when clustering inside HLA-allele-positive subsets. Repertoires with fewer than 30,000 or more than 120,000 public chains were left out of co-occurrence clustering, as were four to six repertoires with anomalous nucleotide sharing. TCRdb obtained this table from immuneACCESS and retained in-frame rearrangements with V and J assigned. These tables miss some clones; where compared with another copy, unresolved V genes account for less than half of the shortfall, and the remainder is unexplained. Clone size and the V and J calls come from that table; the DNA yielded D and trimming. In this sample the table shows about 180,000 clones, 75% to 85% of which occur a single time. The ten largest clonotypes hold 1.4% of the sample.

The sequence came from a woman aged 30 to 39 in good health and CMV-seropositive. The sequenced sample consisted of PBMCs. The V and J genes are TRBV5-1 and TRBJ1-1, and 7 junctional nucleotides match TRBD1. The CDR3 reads CASSPGRQGPPEAFF. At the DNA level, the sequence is TGCGCCAGCAGCCCCGGGAGACAGGGCCCCCCTGAAGCTTTCTTT.